These 14 T cell receptor beta chains came from one sample sequenced in a study of CD8+ T cells in alopecia areata. As the sequencing template, cDNA was produced by extracting RNA and reverse transcribing it. Sequencing was performed with immunoSEQ multiplex PCR; in TCRdb, only in-frame clones are kept and a portion is missing. The sample shows around 140,000 clones, around 47% of them seen only once. Sequenced: CD4+ T cells sorted from blood. Receptor source: a human donor with alopecia areata.

J is TRBJ2-4 and V is TRBV27; 7 bases fit TRBD2. Trimming removed 6 bases from V and 6 bases from J; junction bases left unmatched: 5. This CDR3 is 13 amino acids long. Germline V CDR1 and CDR2: MNHEY, SMNVEV (reference sequence). The CDR3 DNA reads TGTGCCAGCAGGACTTCGGGGGGAAACATTCAGTACTTC. Translation: CASRTSGGNIQYF.

The rearrangement joins TRBV18 to TRBJ1-4, with D unresolved. The ends were cut back, 5 bases at V and 5 bases at J, with 15 bases in the middle. Germline loops: CDR1 KGHSH, CDR2 LQKENI. This CDR3 has 15 residues. DNA for the CDR3: TGTGCCAGCTCATCAAATGGGCCTTTAAATGAAAAACTGTTTTTT. It translates to CASSSNGPLNEKLFF.

The J gene is TRBJ2-3, the V gene TRBV5-6; D ambiguous. The CDR3 totals 13 residues. V dropped 2 bases and J dropped 5 bases, with 9 bases sitting between them. Germline assignment: CDR1 SGHDT and CDR2 YYEEEE. CDR3 in amino acids: CASSFGRRDTQYF. The CDR3 DNA reads as TGTGCCAGCAGCTTCGGGCGGAGAGATACGCAGTATTTT.

This chain links TRBV28 with TRBJ2-3; 10 bases are a match to TRBD2. V was pared by 10 bases and J by 4 bases, with 11 bases of the junction left unmatched. Germline CDR1 reads MDHEN; CDR2 reads SYDVKM. The length of the CDR3 is 15 residues. DNA of the CDR3: TGTGCCACCAGGCCTAGCGGGAGTCTTGCAGATACGCAGTATTTT. It is translated as CATRPSGSLADTQYF.

This chain joins TRBV14 and TRBJ2-1; D remains unclear. V was clipped by 4 bases and J by 2 bases, with 9 bases between them. Germline V gives CDR1 SGHDN, CDR2 FVKESK. The CDR3 extends over 14 amino acids. In DNA form, the CDR3 reads TGTGCCAGCAGCCGAAACTCTCCCTACAATGAGCAGTTCTTC. It encodes CASSRNSPYNEQFF. Drawing the rest from reference TRBV14 and TRBJ2-1, the complete variable domain is EAGVTQFPSHSVIEKGQTVTLRCDPISGHDNLYWYRRVMGKEIKFLLHFVKESKQDESGMPNNRFLAERTGGTYSTLKVQPAELEDSGVYFCASSRNSPYNEQFFGPGTRLTVL.

The chain employs TRBV19 and TRBJ1-1; D is undetermined. Germline lookup yields CDR1 LNHDA and CDR2 SQIVND (reference sequence). The ends were cut back, 3 bases at V and 7 bases at J, with 9 bases in the middle. There are 12 residues in the CDR3. The CDR3 protein is CASSIDLYEAFF. CDR3 bases: TGTGCCAGTAGTATTGATTTATATGAAGCTTTCTTT.

The chain carries TRBV5-4 and TRBJ2-3; TRBD1 matches at 9 bases. After removal of 3 bases from V and 5 bases from J, the junction contained 7 bases not matched to a gene. CDR3 length equals 15 residues. Germline CDR1 is SGHNT and CDR2 is YYREEE (reference sequence). The CDR3 loop is CASSWDRVAQDTQYF. DNA for the CDR3: TGTGCCAGCAGCTGGGACAGGGTGGCCCAAGATACGCAGTATTTT.

This chain connects TRBV5-1 to TRBJ1-1; D not certain. This CDR3 is 11 amino acids long. With 3 bases removed from V and 2 bases from J, the gap between germline ends came to 2 bases. From germline, CDR1 is SGHRS and CDR2 YFSETQ. The CDR3 coding sequence is TGCGCCAGCAGCTCCAACACTGAAGCTTTCTTT. Amino acid sequence: CASSSNTEAFF.

Note on this clone: Other DNA sequences in the same sample also yield this CDR3. The rearrangement joins TRBV11-2 to TRBJ2-3; D ambiguous. The length of the CDR3 is 12 residues. V shed 1 base and J shed 2 bases, with 1 base lying between them. Per germline, CDR1 SGHAT and CDR2 FQNNGV. CDR3 in DNA: TGTGCCAGCAGCTTAGTCACAGATACGCAGTATTTT. This codes for CASSLVTDTQYF.

The rearrangement joins TRBV28 to TRBJ2-7; D gene unclear. CDR3 size: 12 residues. Per the germline V gene, CDR1 is MDHEN and CDR2 is SYDVKM. V gave up 5 bases and J gave up 2 bases, with 7 bases separating them. The CDR3 here is CASSPNPYEQYF. The CDR3 bases are TGTGCCAGCAGTCCTAACCCCTACGAGCAGTACTTC.

This clone was counted between two and nine times. The gene calls are TRBV30 and TRBJ1-2; maybe TRBD1 (5 bases). V was pared by 5 bases and J by 4 bases, with 11 bases between. The length of the CDR3 is 12 residues. CDR1 is GTSNPN and CDR2 is SVGIG in the germline V gene (reference sequence). In DNA form, the CDR3 reads TGTGCCTGGGCCCTCGGGGCCTATGGCTACACCTTC. This codes for CAWALGAYGYTF.

In its sample, this clone was seen once. This chain uses TRBV9 with TRBJ2-1, with D possibly being TRBD2 (6 bases). Germline values: CDR1 SGDLS, CDR2 YYNGEE. The CDR3 extends over 15 amino acids. Trimming took 0 bases from V and 5 from J, leaving 12 bases between them. The CDR3 reads CASSVVGLVNNEQFF. In DNA, the CDR3 is TGTGCCAGCAGCGTAGTGGGACTGGTAAACAATGAGCAGTTCTTC.

A single count supports this clone. The rearrangement uses TRBV5-1 and TRBJ2-5, with 10 bases matching TRBD2. The V and J ends lost 4 bases and 5 bases, in that order; junction bases with no gene match: 8. The CDR3 spans 15 residues. The germline gives CDR1 SGHRS, CDR2 YFSETQ. Here the CDR3 DNA reads TGCGCCAGCAGCAGTGCGACTAGCGGGCGGGAGACCCAGTACTTC. Translation: CASSSATSGRETQYF.

This clone appeared a few times. This sequence joins TRBV18 and TRBJ2-3; 7 bases agree with TRBD2. Losses at the gene ends were 3 bases for V and 6 bases for J; bases not matched to a gene: 12. The CDR3 contains 16 residues. Germline CDR1 KGHSH, CDR2 LQKENI. Here the CDR3 reads CASSPLPGTSADTQYF. DNA for the CDR3: TGTGCCAGCTCACCGCTCCCAGGAACTAGCGCGGATACGCAGTATTTT.